Below, one T cell receptor beta chain is given with its context. The sample comes from a study of blood T cell repertoires in COVID-19. The overall study: Samples representing acute and convalescent COVID-19 were sourced from the United States, Italy and Spain.

Germline V CDR1 and CDR2: GTSNPN, SVGIG (reference sequence). The germline V and J ends were trimmed by 3 bases and 4 bases, with 9 bases remaining between them. The CDR3 is 12 residues long. Method: immunoSEQ multiplex PCR; TCRdb's copy keeps in-frame clones and lacks some. The sample consists of approximately 62,000 clones, roughly 80% of them appearing once. Input material: peripheral blood. The receptor comes from a woman aged 50 to 60 with active or convalescent COVID-19. The V and J genes are TRBV30 and TRBJ1-2, with TRBD1 as a possible D gene (5 bases). The CDR3 spells CAWRKRGYGYTF. In nucleotides, the CDR3 is TGTGCCTGGAGAAAAAGGGGCTATGGCTACACCTTC.